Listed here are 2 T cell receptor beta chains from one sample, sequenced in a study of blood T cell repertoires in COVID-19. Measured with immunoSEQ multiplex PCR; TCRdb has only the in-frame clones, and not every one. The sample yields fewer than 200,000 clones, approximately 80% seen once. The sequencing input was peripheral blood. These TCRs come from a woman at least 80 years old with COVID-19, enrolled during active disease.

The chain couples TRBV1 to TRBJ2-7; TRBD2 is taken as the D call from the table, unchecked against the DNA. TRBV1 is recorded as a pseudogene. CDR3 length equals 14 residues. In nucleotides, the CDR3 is TGCACCAGCGCGCGAGCGGGACACTCCTACGAGCAGTACTTC. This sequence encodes CTSARAGHSYEQYF.

The CDR3, as DNA: TGTGCCAGCAGCTTGGACGGCTCTGGAAACACCATATATTTT. Amino acid sequence: CASSLDGSGNTIYF. V gene TRBV5-4 combines with J gene TRBJ1-3; D is unclear. The CDR3 is 14 amino acids. V was pared by 0 bases and J by 0 bases, with 4 bases between. In germline, CDR1 is SGHNT, CDR2 YYREEE (reference sequence).